This TCR beta chain was sequenced in a study of blood T cell repertoires in COVID-19 (dated by TCRdb to 2019 to 2021). Describing the broader study: Samples covering the acute and convalescent phases of COVID-19 were provided by collaborators in the United States, Italy and Spain. The material from the prospective study consisted of cDNA or gDNA derived from T cells, B-cell-depleted T cells, or PBMCs. Deeply sampled blood TCRbeta repertoires from subjects exposed to, actively infected with, or recovered from COVID-19 were included in the dataset. The repertoires were made available in a free public database intended to serve as a resource for research on the immune response to SARS-CoV-2. Samples were obtained from the ongoing ImmuneRACE study (first 160 participants) and from 950 to 1,500 subjects provided by 6 global collaborators. Nearly every sample came with metadata listing a de-identified subject ID, COVID-19 status, age in years and sex. HLA class I and class II types, where available, came from metadata supplied by the sample provider rather than from assay-based typing.

Findings and caveats that apply to the study as a whole: The quantity of clinical and demographic metadata differed by source and by participant and was supplied without curation.

Concerning this clone: Its antigen is currently not known. No much larger clone exists at a distance of one base, and base qualities are not known.

One collaborating source in Seattle enrolled patients during active infection and followed them longitudinally through the course of disease. Collaborating institutions collected whole blood in K2EDTA tubes following their own protocols. For TCRbeta analysis, collaborator samples were shipped as frozen whole blood, as isolated PBMCs, or as DNA extracted from either sample type. TCRbeta CDR3 regions were amplified from genomic DNA by means of the immunoSEQ Assay, a bias-controlled multiplex PCR. Processing in the source paper ran as follows. Nucleated cell counts per sample were estimated from amplification of reference gene primers within the assay. Sequence reads were collapsed and filtered to measure the absolute abundance of every unique TCRbeta CDR3 rearrangement. For each sample, productive Simpson clonality was calculated as the square root of Simpson's diversity index over productive rearrangements. TCRdb took over this immuneACCESS table, retaining in-frame rearrangements with V and J assigned. Such tables are incomplete; in checked studies, under half of the missing clones stem from an unresolved V gene, and the remainder is unexplained. V and J calls and clone size are copied from that table; D and trimming were computed from the DNA. The sample contains 300,000 to 350,000 clones, roughly 90% of them found a single time. Of the sample, 2.9% falls within the top ten clones.

CDR1 WSHSY and CDR2 SAAADI were looked up in the germline V gene. Taken from cysteine to phenylalanine, the CDR3 has 15 residues. CDR3 DNA only is kept here, 45 bases in frame from base 1. From V the trimming removes 3 bases and from J it removes 6 bases, while the gene matches leave 6 bases of the junction unaccounted for. The chain is encoded by TRBV10-2 joined to TRBJ2-3; 10 middle bases align to TRBD1. This receptor was taken from a woman aged 30 to 39 with COVID-19, enrolled during active disease. Source material: peripheral blood. This receptor carries the CDR3 CASSELDRGTDTQYF. The nucleotide sequence reads as follows: TGCGCCAGCAGTGAATTGGACAGGGGGACGGATACGCAGTATTTT.